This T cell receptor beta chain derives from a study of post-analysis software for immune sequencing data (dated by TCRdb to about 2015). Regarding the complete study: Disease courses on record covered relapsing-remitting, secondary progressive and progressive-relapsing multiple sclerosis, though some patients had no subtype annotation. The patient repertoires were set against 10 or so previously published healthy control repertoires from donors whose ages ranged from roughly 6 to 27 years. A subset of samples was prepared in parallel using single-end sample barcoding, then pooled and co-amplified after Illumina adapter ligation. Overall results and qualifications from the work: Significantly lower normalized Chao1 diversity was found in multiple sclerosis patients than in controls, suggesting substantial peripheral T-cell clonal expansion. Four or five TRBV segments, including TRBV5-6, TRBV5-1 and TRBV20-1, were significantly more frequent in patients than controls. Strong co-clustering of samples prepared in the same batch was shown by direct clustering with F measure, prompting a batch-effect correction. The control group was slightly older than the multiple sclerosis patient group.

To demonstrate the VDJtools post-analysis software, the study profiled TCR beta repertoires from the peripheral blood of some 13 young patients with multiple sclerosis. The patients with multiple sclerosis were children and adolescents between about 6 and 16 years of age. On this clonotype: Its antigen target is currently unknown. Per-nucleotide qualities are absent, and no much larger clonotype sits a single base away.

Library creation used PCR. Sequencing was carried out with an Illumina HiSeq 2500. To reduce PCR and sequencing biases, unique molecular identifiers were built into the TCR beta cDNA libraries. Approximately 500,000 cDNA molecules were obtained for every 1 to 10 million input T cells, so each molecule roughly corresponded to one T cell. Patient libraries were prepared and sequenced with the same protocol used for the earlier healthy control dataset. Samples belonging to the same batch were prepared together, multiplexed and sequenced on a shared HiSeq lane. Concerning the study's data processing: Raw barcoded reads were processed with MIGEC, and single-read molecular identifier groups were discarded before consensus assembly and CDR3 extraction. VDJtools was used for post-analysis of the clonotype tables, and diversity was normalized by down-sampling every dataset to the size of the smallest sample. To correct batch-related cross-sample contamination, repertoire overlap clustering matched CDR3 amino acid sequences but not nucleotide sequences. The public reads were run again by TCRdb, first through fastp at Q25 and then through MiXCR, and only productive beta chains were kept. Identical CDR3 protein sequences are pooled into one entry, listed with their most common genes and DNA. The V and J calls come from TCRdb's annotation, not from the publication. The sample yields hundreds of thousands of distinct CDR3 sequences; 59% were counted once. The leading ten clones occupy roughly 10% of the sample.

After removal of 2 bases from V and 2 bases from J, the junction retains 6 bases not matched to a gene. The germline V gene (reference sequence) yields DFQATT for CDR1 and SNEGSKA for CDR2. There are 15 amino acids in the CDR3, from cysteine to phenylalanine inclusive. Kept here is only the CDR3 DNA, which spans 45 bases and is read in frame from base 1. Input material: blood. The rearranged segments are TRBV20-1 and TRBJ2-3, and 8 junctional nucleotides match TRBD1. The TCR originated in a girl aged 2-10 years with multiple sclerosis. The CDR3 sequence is CSARKAGGATDTQYF. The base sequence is TGCAGTGCTAGAAAGGCAGGGGGCGCCACAGATACGCAGTATTTT.